This T cell receptor (beta chain) was identified in a study of low-dose radiotherapy and immunotherapy resistance in tumors. The time point here: before trial treatment. First-strand cDNA used TRAV- and TRBV-specific primers, covering alpha and beta chains. PCR amplification of the TCRs was performed with Phusion for 20 to 25 PCR cycles, and it relied on a constant-region primer together with a V-primer adapter. TCRdb reanalysed the reads using MiXCR and keeps one entry per CDR3 protein. This sample yields tens of thousands of distinct CDR3 sequences, of which 9.4% are seen a single time; around 0.98% belongs to the top ten. This clonotype appeared many times. Germline V gene data show CDR1 as SEHNR and CDR2 as FQNEAQ (reference sequence). V lost 1 base, J lost 5 bases, and 7 bases lay in between. The CDR3 loop spans 13 amino acids.

The sample here was PBMCs, taken before treatment. The chain has TRBV7-9 and TRBJ2-3; D perhaps matches TRBD1 (5 bases). This receptor was identified in a male donor with prostate cancer. In DNA form, the CDR3 reads TGTGCCAGCAGCTTAGGGGGCCTAGATACGCAGTATTTT. Its protein product is CASSLGGLDTQYF.